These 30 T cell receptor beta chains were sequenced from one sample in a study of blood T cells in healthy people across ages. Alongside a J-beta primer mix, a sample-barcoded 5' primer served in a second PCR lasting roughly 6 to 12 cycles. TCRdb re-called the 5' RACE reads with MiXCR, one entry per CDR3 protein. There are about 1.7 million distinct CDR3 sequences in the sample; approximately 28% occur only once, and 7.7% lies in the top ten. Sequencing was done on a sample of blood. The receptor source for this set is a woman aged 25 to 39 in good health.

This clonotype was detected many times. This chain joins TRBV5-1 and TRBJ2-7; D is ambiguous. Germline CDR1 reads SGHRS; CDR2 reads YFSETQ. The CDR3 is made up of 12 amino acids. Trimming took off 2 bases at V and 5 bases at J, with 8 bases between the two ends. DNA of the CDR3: TGCGCCAGCAGCTTATACGTCGACGAGCAGTACTTC. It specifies CASSLYVDEQYF.

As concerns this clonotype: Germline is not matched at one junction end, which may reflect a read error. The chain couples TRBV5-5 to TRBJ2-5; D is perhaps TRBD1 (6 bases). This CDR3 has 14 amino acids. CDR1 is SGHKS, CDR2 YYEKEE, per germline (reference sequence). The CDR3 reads CANSFTGTQETQYF. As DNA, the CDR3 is TGTGCCAACAGCTTCACAGGGACCCAAGAGACCCAGTACTTC.

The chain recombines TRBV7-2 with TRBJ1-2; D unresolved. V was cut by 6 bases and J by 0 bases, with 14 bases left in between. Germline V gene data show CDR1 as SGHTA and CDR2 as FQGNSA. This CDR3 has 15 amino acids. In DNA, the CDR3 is TGTGCCAGCAGACTACAGACCGGGACTAACTATGGCTACACCTTC. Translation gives CASRLQTGTNYGYTF.

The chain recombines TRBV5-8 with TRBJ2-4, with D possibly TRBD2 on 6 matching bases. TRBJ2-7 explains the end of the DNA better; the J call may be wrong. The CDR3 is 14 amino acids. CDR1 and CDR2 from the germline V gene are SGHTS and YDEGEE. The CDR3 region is CASRTGPMEGEQYF. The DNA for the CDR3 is TGTGCCAGCAGAACGGGACCGATGGAGGGCGAGCAGTACTTC.

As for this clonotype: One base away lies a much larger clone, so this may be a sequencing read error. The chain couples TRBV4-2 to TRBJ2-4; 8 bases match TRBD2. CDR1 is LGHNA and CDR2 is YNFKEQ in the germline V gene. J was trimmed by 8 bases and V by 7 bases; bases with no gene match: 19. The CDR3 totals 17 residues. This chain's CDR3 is CASNQGNGGALEDIQYF. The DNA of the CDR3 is TGTGCCAGCAACCAGGGGAACGGGGGGGCCTTGGAAGACATTCAGTACTTC.

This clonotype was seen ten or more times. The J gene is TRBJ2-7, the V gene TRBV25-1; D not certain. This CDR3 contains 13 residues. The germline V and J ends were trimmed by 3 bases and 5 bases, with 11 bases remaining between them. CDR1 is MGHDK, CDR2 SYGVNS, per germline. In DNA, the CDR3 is TGTGCCAGCAGTGAGGGGTATAGGGACGAGCAGTACTTC. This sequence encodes CASSEGYRDEQYF.

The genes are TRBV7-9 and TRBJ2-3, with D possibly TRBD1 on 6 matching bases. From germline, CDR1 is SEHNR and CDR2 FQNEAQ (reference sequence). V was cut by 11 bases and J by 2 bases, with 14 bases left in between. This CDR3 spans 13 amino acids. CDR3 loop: CAGRQDPTDTQYF. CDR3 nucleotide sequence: TGTGCCGGCCGACAGGACCCCACAGATACGCAGTATTTT. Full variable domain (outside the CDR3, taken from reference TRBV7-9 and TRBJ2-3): DTGVSQNPRHKITKRGQNVTFRCDPISEHNRLYWYRQTLGQGPEFLTYFQNEAQLEKSRLLSDRFSAERPKGSFSTLEIQRTEQGDSAMYLCAGRQDPTDTQYFGPGTRLTVL.

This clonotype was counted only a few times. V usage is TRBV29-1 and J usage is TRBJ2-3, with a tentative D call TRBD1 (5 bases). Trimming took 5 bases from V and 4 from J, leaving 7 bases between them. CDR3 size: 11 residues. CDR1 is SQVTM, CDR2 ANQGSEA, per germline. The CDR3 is CSVQTADTQYF. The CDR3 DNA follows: TGCAGCGTTCAGACAGCAGATACGCAGTATTTT.

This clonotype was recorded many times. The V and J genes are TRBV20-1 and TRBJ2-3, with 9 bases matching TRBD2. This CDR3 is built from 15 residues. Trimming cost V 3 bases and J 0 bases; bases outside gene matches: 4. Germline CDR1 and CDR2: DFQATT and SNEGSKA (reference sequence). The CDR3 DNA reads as TGCAGTGCTAGGGATGCGGGAGGGAGCACAGATACGCAGTATTTT. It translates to CSARDAGGSTDTQYF.

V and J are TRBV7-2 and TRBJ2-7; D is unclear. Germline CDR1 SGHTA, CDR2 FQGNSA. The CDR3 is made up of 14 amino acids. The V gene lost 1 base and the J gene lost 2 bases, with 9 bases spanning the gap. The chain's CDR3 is CASSLDWPTYEQYF. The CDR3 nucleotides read TGTGCCAGCAGCTTAGATTGGCCGACCTACGAGCAGTACTTC.

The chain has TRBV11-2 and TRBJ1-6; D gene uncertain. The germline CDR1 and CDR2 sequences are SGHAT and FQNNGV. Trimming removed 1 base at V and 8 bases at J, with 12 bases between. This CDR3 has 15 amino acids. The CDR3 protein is CASSLAGGSHSPLHF. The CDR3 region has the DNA TGTGCCAGCAGCTTAGCTGGCGGATCCCATTCACCCCTCCACTTT.

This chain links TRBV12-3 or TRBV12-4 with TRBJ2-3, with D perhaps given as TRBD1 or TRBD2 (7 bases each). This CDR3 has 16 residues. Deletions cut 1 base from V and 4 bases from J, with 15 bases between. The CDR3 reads CASSLGGAGGADTQYF. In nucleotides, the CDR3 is TGTGCCAGCAGTTTAGGAGGCGCAGGGGGGGCAGATACGCAGTATTTT.

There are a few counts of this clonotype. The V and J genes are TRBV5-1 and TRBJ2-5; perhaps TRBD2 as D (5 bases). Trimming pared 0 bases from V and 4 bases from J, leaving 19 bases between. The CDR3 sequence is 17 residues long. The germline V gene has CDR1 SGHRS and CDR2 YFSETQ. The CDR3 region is CASSLESSDRVGETQYF. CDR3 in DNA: TGCGCCAGCAGCTTGGAGAGTAGCGACCGTGTCGGAGAGACCCAGTACTTC.

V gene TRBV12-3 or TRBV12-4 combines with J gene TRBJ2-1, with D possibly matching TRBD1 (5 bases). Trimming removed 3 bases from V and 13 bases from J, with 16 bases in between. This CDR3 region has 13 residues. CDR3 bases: TGTGCCAGCAGTTTCTCAGGGAATAACATTCAGTTCTTC. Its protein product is CASSFSGNNIQFF.

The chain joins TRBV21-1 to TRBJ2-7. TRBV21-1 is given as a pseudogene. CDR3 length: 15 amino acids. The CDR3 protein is CASSKEQEWSYEQYF. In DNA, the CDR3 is TGTGCCAGCAGCAAAGAGCAGGAGTGGAGCTACGAGCAGTACTTC.

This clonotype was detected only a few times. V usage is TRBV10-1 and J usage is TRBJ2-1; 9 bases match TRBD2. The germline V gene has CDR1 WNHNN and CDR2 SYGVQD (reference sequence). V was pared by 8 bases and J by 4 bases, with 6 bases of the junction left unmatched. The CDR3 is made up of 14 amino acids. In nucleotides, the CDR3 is TGCGCCAGCTCAGGACTAGCGAATTACAATGAGCAGTTCTTC. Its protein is CASSGLANYNEQFF.

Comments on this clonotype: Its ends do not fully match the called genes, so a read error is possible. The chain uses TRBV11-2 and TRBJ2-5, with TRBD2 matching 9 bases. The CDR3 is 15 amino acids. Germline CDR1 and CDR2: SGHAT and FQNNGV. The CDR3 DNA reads TGTGCCAGCAAGGGAGTAGCGGGGGACCAAGAGCCCCAGTACTTC. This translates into CASKGVAGDQEPQYF.

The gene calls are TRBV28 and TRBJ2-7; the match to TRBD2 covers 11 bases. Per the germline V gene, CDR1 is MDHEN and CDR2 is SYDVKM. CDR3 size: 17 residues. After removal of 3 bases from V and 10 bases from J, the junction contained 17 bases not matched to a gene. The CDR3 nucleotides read TGTGCCAGCAGTTTTACCGGACTAGCGGGTCCACAGGGGGCCCAGTACTTC. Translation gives CASSFTGLAGPQGAQYF.

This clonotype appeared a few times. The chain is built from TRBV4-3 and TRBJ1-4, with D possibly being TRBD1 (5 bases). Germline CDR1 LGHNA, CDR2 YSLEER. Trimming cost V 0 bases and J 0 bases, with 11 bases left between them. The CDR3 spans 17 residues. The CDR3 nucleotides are TGCGCCAGCAGCCAAGATGAGGGGAAGGCAACTAATGAAAAACTGTTTTTT. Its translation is CASSQDEGKATNEKLFF.

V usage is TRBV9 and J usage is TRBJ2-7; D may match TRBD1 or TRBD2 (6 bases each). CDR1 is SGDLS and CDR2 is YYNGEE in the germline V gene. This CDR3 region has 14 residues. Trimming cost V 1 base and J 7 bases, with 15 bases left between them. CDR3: CASSVRRLGGEQYF. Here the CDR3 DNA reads TGTGCCAGCAGCGTACGGAGGCTAGGGGGGGAGCAGTACTTC.

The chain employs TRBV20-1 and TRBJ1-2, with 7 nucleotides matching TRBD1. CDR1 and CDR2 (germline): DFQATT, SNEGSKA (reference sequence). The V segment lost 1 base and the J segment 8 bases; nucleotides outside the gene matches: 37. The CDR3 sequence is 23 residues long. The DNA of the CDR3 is TGCAGTGCTAGAGGACCACCCCTATCAGACAGGGCCCGCAGCGAGCAGGAAAGGGTCGGCTACACCTTC. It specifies CSARGPPLSDRARSEQERVGYTF.

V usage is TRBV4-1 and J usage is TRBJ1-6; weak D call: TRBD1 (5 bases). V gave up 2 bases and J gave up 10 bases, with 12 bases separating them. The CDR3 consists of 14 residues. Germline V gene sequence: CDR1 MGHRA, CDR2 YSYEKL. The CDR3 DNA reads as TGCGCCAGCAGCCAACCCGGGGGACCCTCACCCCTCCACTTT. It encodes CASSQPGGPSPLHF.

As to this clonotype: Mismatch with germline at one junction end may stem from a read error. In DNA, the CDR3 is TGTGCCGGCAGTGACACCCAGGGTTATACCTACGAGCAGTACTTC. Encoded protein: CAGSDTQGYTYEQYF. This chain links TRBV25-1 with TRBJ2-7; D might be TRBD1 (5 bases). Germline V gene data show CDR1 as MGHDK and CDR2 as SYGVNS. This CDR3 region has 15 residues.

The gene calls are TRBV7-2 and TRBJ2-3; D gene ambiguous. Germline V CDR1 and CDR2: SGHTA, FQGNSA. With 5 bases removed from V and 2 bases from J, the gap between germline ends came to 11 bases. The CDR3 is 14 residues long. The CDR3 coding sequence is TGTGCCAGCAGCCCGTGGGGATTCACAGATACGCAGTATTTT. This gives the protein CASSPWGFTDTQYF.

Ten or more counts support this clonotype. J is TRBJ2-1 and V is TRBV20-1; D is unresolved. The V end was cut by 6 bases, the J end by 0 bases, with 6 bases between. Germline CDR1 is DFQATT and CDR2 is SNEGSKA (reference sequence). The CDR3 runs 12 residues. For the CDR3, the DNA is TGCAGTGCGCCTAGCTCCTACAATGAGCAGTTCTTC. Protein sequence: CSAPSSYNEQFF.

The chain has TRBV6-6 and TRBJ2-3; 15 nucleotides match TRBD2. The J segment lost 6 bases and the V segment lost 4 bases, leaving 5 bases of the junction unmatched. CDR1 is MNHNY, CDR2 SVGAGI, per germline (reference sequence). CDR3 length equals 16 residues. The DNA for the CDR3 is TGTGCCAGCAGTTCAACCGGGACTAGCGGGGGGGATACGCAGTATTTT. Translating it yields CASSSTGTSGGDTQYF.

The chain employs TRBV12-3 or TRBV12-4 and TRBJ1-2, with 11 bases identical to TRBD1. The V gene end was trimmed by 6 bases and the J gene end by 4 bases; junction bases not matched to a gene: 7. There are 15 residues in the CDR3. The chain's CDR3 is CASRPGTGGAYGYTF. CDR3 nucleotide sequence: TGTGCCAGCAGGCCCGGGACAGGGGGAGCCTATGGCTACACCTTC.

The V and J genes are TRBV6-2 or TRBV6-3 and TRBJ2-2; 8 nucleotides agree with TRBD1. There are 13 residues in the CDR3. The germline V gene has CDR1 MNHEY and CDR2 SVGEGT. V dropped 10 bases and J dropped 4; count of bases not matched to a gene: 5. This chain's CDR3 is CATRDRSTGELFF. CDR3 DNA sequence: TGTGCCACCAGGGACAGGTCCACCGGGGAGCTGTTTTTT.

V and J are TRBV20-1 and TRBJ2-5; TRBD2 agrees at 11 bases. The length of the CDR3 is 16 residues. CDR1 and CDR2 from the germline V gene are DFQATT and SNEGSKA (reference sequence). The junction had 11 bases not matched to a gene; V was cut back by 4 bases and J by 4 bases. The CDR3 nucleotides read TGCAGTGCTACCGAGGTAGCGGGGGGGCCTGGAGAGACCCAGTACTTC. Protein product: CSATEVAGGPGETQYF.

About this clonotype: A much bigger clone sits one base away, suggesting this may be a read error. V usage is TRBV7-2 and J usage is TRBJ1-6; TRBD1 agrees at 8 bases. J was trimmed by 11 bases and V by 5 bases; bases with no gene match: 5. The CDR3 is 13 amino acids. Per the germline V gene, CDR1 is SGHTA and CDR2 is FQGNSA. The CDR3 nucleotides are TGTGCCAGCAGCCCCGACAGGGGCGCACCCCTCCACTTT. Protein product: CASSPDRGAPLHF.